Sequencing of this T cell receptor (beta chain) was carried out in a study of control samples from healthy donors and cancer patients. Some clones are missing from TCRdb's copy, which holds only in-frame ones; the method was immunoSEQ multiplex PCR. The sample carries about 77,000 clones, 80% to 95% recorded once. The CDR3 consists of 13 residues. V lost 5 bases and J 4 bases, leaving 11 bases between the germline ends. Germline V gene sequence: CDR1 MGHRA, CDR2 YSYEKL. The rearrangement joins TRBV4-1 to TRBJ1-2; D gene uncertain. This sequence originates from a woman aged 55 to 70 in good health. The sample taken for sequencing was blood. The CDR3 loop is CASSSEGLYGYTF. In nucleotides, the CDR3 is TGCGCCAGCAGCTCCGAGGGTCTCTATGGCTACACCTTC.